One and the same sample provided the 27 T cell receptor beta chains below, sequenced in a study of somatic mutations in cytotoxic T cells in rheumatoid arthritis. The table came from immunoSEQ multiplex PCR; TCRdb's copy has only in-frame clones and leaves some out. Of roughly 18,000 clones listed, roughly four fifths were seen once; the top ten hold about a tenth. Sample: CD8+ T cells sorted from blood. All receptors derive from a man between 18 and 29 years old with rheumatoid arthritis.

The rearrangement uses TRBV28 and TRBJ1-1; TRBD1 might be the D (6 bases). The CDR3 consists of 16 residues. CDR1 is MDHEN, CDR2 SYDVKM, per germline. V was cut by 2 bases and J by 0 bases, with 13 bases left in between. CDR3 sequence (DNA): TGTGCCAGCAGTTTAGATCTGGAGGGGGTGAACACTGAAGCTTTCTTT. Translation gives CASSLDLEGVNTEAFF.

This sequence joins TRBV7-2 and TRBJ1-5, with D tentatively TRBD1 (5 bases). The CDR3 contains 18 residues. The V end was cut by 2 bases, the J end by 0 bases, with 17 bases between. In germline, CDR1 is SGHTA, CDR2 FQGNSA. CDR3 coding DNA: TGTGCCAGCAGCTTAAACCCTCCAGGGATTAATAGCAATCAGCCCCAGCATTTT. It translates to CASSLNPPGINSNQPQHF.

The chain carries TRBV4-3 and TRBJ1-1; D perhaps matches TRBD1 (5 bases). Germline CDR1 and CDR2: LGHNA and YSLEER. The V gene lost 1 base and the J gene lost 0 bases, with 12 bases spanning the gap. The CDR3 has 16 residues. This chain's CDR3 is CASSQAWGEMNTEAFF. CDR3 bases: TGCGCCAGCAGCCAAGCATGGGGGGAAATGAACACTGAAGCTTTCTTT.

The rearrangement links TRBV4-1 to TRBJ1-5; TRBD1 matches 7 bases. This CDR3 region has 16 residues. Germline V gene data show CDR1 as MGHRA and CDR2 as YSYEKL. The J segment lost 1 base and the V segment lost 0 bases, leaving 3 bases of the junction unmatched. CDR3 protein: CASSQDDRESNQPQHF. The CDR3 DNA sequence: TGCGCCAGCAGCCAAGACGACAGGGAAAGCAATCAGCCCCAGCATTTT.

The V call is TRBV14, the J call TRBJ1-1; D ambiguous. Looked up from germline, CDR1 is SGHDN and CDR2 is FVKESK. Trimming pared 4 bases from V and 0 bases from J, leaving 12 bases between. CDR3 length equals 15 residues. DNA of the CDR3: TGTGCCAGCAGCCCCAGTAGGACGGTGAACACTGAAGCTTTCTTT. Translation: CASSPSRTVNTEAFF.

J is TRBJ1-2 and V is TRBV6-1, with 9 bases aligning to TRBD1. Germline trimming cut 6 bases from V and 6 bases from J; bases unmatched to any gene: 8. The CDR3 covers 14 residues. CDR1 is MNHNS and CDR2 is SASEGT in the germline V gene. CDR3 sequence (DNA): TGTGCCAGCAGGACGACAGGGGGTGGAGATGGCTACACCTTC. It specifies CASRTTGGGDGYTF.

This clone was detected only a few times. The chain is built from TRBV6-1 and TRBJ1-1; 8 nucleotides align to TRBD1. Germline V gene sequence: CDR1 MNHNS, CDR2 SASEGT. J was trimmed by 6 bases and V by 3 bases; bases with no gene match: 6. The CDR3 has 14 amino acids. CDR3 in amino acids: CASSEDQGASEAFF. The DNA for the CDR3 is TGTGCCAGCAGTGAGGATCAGGGGGCTTCTGAAGCTTTCTTT.

With regard to this clone: A junction end diverges from the germline sequence, so it may reflect a read error. The CDR3 nucleotides are TGTGCCAGCACTGAAGAGTCGGAAAGGGTTAGAAACACCATATATTTT. It is translated as CASTEESERVRNTIYF. This sequence joins TRBV6-1 and TRBJ1-3; D is uncertain. Germline lookup yields CDR1 MNHNS and CDR2 SASEGT. The length of the CDR3 is 16 residues.

CDR3 nucleotides: TGTGCCAGTAGTGTAAAGGACAACTCAGATACGCAGTATTTT. Translation: CASSVKDNSDTQYF. The rearrangement uses TRBV19 and TRBJ2-3; TRBD1 is a possible D gene (5 bases). V gave up 5 bases and J gave up 4 bases, with 13 bases separating them. In germline, CDR1 is LNHDA, CDR2 SQIVND (reference sequence). This CDR3 region has 14 residues.

This clone was observed a few times. The chain joins TRBV4-2 to TRBJ2-5; possible D gene TRBD1, 6 bases. This CDR3 spans 15 amino acids. V was pared by 0 bases and J by 2 bases, with 10 bases between. The germline V gene has CDR1 LGHNA and CDR2 YNFKEQ. The CDR3 is CASSQDRGQQETQYF. Here the CDR3 DNA reads TGTGCCAGCAGCCAAGATCGAGGACAGCAAGAGACCCAGTACTTC.

This chain joins TRBV28 and TRBJ1-2; the match to TRBD1 covers 7 bases. Germline V gene lookup returns CDR1 MDHEN and CDR2 SYDVKM. The CDR3 runs 18 residues. The V segment lost 2 bases and the J segment 4 bases; nucleotides outside the gene matches: 16. CDR3 nucleotides: TGTGCCAGCAGTTTAGAGGGGAACAGGGGTGAGGTTACCTATGGCTACACCTTC. Protein: CASSLEGNRGEVTYGYTF.

The CDR3 here is CASSFAQDLDYEQYF. CDR3 nucleotides: TGTGCCAGCAGTTTCGCGCAAGACCTAGATTACGAGCAGTACTTC. The chain employs TRBV28 and TRBJ2-7; D not certain. The V end lost 3 bases, the J end lost 4 bases, and 16 bases lay between the germline ends. Germline V CDR1 and CDR2: MDHEN, SYDVKM. The CDR3 runs 15 residues.

The V gene is TRBV15, the J gene TRBJ1-4; D unclear. Deletions cut 0 bases from V and 5 bases from J, with 7 bases between. This CDR3 region has 14 residues. Looked up from germline, CDR1 is LNHNV and CDR2 is YYDKDF (reference sequence). This CDR3 is CATSRDQGNEKLFF. The DNA of the CDR3 is TGTGCCACCAGCAGAGACCAAGGGAATGAAAAACTGTTTTTT.

V and J are TRBV2 and TRBJ1-5; D remains unclear. V lost 5 bases and J 2 bases, leaving 16 bases between the germline ends. The CDR3 loop spans 16 amino acids. In germline, CDR1 is SNHLY, CDR2 FYNNEI. The CDR3 DNA sequence: TGTGCCAGCAGTCGTTCAGTTGTAGTTGGCAATCAGCCCCAGCATTTT. Its translation: CASSRSVVVGNQPQHF.

The chain joins TRBV7-8 to TRBJ1-4; no definite D call. CDR3 length: 15 amino acids. Trimming removed 5 bases at V and 3 bases at J, with 13 bases between. The germline CDR1 and CDR2 sequences are SGHVS and FQNEAQ. In DNA, the CDR3 is TGTGCCAGCAGCCGAGGAGTGACCGCTAATGAAAAACTGTTTTTT. It codes for CASSRGVTANEKLFF.

The gene calls are TRBV7-9 and TRBJ2-7; D is undetermined. V gave up 2 bases and J gave up 2 bases, with 7 bases separating them. Germline V gives CDR1 SEHNR, CDR2 FQNEAQ (reference sequence). The CDR3 has 13 amino acids. CDR3 bases: TGTGCCAGCAGCTTATTGGGGACCTACGAGCAGTACTTC. It translates to CASSLLGTYEQYF.

This clone was seen a single time. The chain couples TRBV2 to TRBJ2-3; D unresolved. The CDR3 contains 15 residues. Trimming removed 5 bases from V and 5 bases from J, with 17 bases in between. Germline CDR1 and CDR2: SNHLY and FYNNEI. CDR3 DNA sequence: TGTGCCAGCAGTCCTCAGGCTAGGGTCAGAGATACGCAGTATTTT. The encoded protein is CASSPQARVRDTQYF.

V is TRBV30 and J is TRBJ1-2, with D maybe TRBD1 (6 bases). The CDR3 consists of 12 residues. CDR1 is GTSNPN, CDR2 SVGIG, per germline (reference sequence). The V end was cut by 1 base, the J end by 6 bases, with 9 bases between. The CDR3: CAWSGQENGYTF. The CDR3 nucleotides read TGTGCCTGGAGTGGACAGGAAAATGGCTACACCTTC.

This clone was counted once. This sequence joins TRBV15 and TRBJ2-1; the D gene could be TRBD1 or TRBD2 (5 bases each). CDR1 and CDR2 (germline): LNHNV, YYDKDF (reference sequence). This CDR3 comprises 16 residues. Trimming removed 0 bases at V and 5 bases at J, with 14 bases between. CDR3 nucleotides: TGTGCCACCAGCAGAGATTGGGGACCTCCGGACAATGAGCAGTTCTTC. It specifies CATSRDWGPPDNEQFF.

The CDR3: CASSAPSGGNEQFF. The CDR3 DNA sequence: TGTGCCAGCAGCGCCCCTAGCGGGGGGAATGAGCAGTTCTTC. V and J are TRBV5-5 and TRBJ2-1; 11 bases are a match to TRBD2. J lost 7 bases, V lost 4 bases, and 4 bases had no gene match. The CDR3 totals 14 residues. Germline lookup yields CDR1 SGHKS and CDR2 YYEKEE (reference sequence).

This clone was found once. In nucleotides, the CDR3 is TGTGCCTCCCGGCTCGATACAGATACGCAGTATTTT. This encodes CASRLDTDTQYF. V gene TRBV19 combines with J gene TRBJ2-3; D remains ambiguous. CDR1 and CDR2 (germline): LNHDA, SQIVND (reference sequence). The ends were cut back, 11 bases at V and 3 bases at J, with 12 bases in the middle. The CDR3 is 12 amino acids.

This chain joins TRBV9 and TRBJ1-6; no firm D call. The CDR3 extends over 13 amino acids. Germline lookup yields CDR1 SGDLS and CDR2 YYNGEE. V was shortened by 7 bases and J by 9 bases, with 14 bases between the two germline ends. CDR3 region: CASALGSGSPLHF. CDR3 coding DNA: TGTGCCAGCGCCTTAGGATCCGGTTCACCCCTCCACTTT.

In this sample, this clone is medium-sized. This chain joins TRBV6-4 and TRBJ2-3; tentatively, D is TRBD1 (5 bases). The CDR3 contains 13 residues. Germline V gene sequence: CDR1 MRHNA, CDR2 SNTAGT. V shed 2 bases and J shed 4 bases, with 7 bases lying between them. The CDR3 bases are TGTGCCAGCAGTGACGGGGCGGCAGATACGCAGTATTTT. Translating gives CASSDGAADTQYF.

The CDR3 protein is CSVEFDTSSYEQYF. CDR3 nucleotide sequence: TGCAGCGTTGAGTTCGACACCTCATCCTACGAGCAGTACTTC. V is TRBV29-1 and J is TRBJ2-7; D remains unclear. Trimming stripped 3 bases from V and 1 base from J, with 13 bases between. CDR1 SQVTM and CDR2 ANQGSEA come from the germline V gene. The CDR3 covers 14 residues.

The chain is built from TRBV28 and TRBJ1-2; 8 nucleotides match TRBD1. The CDR3 loop spans 15 amino acids. The junction had 9 bases not matched to a gene; V was cut back by 6 bases and J by 3 bases. CDR1 is MDHEN and CDR2 is SYDVKM in the germline V gene. CDR3 region: CASSPAGTGHYGYTF. The CDR3, as DNA: TGTGCCAGCAGCCCAGCCGGGACAGGACACTATGGCTACACCTTC.

Only a few counts were recorded for this clone. The chain is built from TRBV2 and TRBJ2-3; no reliable D call. Per germline, CDR1 SNHLY and CDR2 FYNNEI. CDR3 size: 15 residues. Trimming shortened V by 1 base and J by 4 bases, and 12 bases separated the two germline ends. The CDR3, as DNA: TGTGCCAGCAGTGAAGGGTTGGCCCCGCCAGATACGCAGTATTTT. As protein: CASSEGLAPPDTQYF.

The rearrangement joins TRBV7-9 to TRBJ1-1; D is unresolved. Trimming removed 1 base at V and 0 bases at J, with 9 bases between. Germline V CDR1 and CDR2: SEHNR, FQNEAQ (reference sequence). The CDR3 runs 15 residues. The CDR3 DNA sequence: TGTGCCAGCAGCTTAGGTGTAGGCATGAACACTGAAGCTTTCTTT. Translation gives CASSLGVGMNTEAFF.